Here is one TCR beta chain with its context. Its antigen is unidentified. Sequencing used immunoSEQ multiplex PCR; TCRdb keeps in-frame clones, though not all of them. The sample includes 40,000 to 55,000 clones, 82% of them seen just once. Trimming at V came to 5 bases and at J to 0 bases, leaving 11 bases not matched to a gene. The CDR3 extends over 17 amino acids. CDR1 SGHVS and CDR2 FNYEAQ come from the germline V gene. The source of the sample is a study of OX40 agonist ivuxolimab in advanced cancers. Study-level points and caveats: There were, on average, more expanded clones in CD8+ T cells than in CD4+. At 0.1 to 3.0 mg/kg and by week 6, CD4+ and CD8+ T cells in the blood had expanded clonally.

The clonotype comes from an adult with an advanced solid tumor such as melanoma, head and neck, liver or kidney cancer. This chain links TRBV7-6 with TRBJ2-3; 7 bases are shared with TRBD1. Sample: CD4+ or CD8+ T cells sorted from blood, taken in a trial of the OX40 agonist ivuxolimab. CDR3 sequence: CASSMPKDRSSTDTQYF. In DNA form, the CDR3 reads TGTGCCAGCAGCATGCCTAAGGACAGGTCTAGCACAGATACGCAGTATTTT.